A selection of T cell receptor beta chains follows, all from one sample in a study of blood T cell repertoires in COVID-19. The table came from immunoSEQ multiplex PCR; TCRdb's copy has only in-frame clones and leaves some out. The repertoire holds 150,000 to 200,000 clones, with 60% to 80% as singletons. The specimen sequenced was peripheral blood. The receptors were sampled from a woman between 70 and 85 years old with acute or convalescent COVID-19. The CDR3 runs from the conserved cysteine through the conserved F or W. Fields, in order: CDR3 DNA, CDR3 protein, J gene, clone size, D gene, V gene. The D gene is left open where the match is weak. Clone size is stated in some rows and not others, as once, few, many or a class when expanded.

CDR3 DNA: TGTGCCAGCAGCTTGGGGGGGAGGTTCTCTGGGGCCAACGTCCTGACTTTC
CDR3 protein: CASSLGGRFSGANVLTF
J gene: TRBJ2-6
clone size: .
D gene: .
V gene: TRBV5-4

CDR3 DNA: TGTGCCAGCAGCCCCACACCCCTCTCCTACGAGCAGTACTTC
CDR3 protein: CASSPTPLSYEQYF
J gene: TRBJ2-7
clone size: .
D gene: .
V gene: TRBV7-2

CDR3 DNA: TGTGCCAGCAGCCACCGCGGGAGCTCCTATAATTCACCCCTCCACTTT
CDR3 protein: CASSHRGSSYNSPLHF
J gene: TRBJ1-6
clone size: .
D gene: .
V gene: TRBV3-1/TRBV3-2

CDR3 DNA: TGCAGTGCTAGTCCTAGCCAATACGAGCAGTACTTC
CDR3 protein: CSASPSQYEQYF
J gene: TRBJ2-7
clone size: few
D gene: .
V gene: TRBV20-1

CDR3 DNA: TGTGCCAGCACCCAATATCGACAGGGGTTTCGCGAAAAACTGTTTTTT
CDR3 protein: CASTQYRQGFREKLFF
J gene: TRBJ1-4
clone size: .
D gene: TRBD1
V gene: TRBV7-9

CDR3 DNA: TGTGCCAGCAGCTTATCCAGCTACGAGCAGTACTTC
CDR3 protein: CASSLSSYEQYF
J gene: TRBJ2-7
clone size: .
D gene: .
V gene: TRBV7-8

CDR3 DNA: TGCGCCAGCAGCACAGGACAGGGCGGCAGGACCGGGGAGCTGTTTTTT
CDR3 protein: CASSTGQGGRTGELFF
J gene: TRBJ2-2
clone size: .
D gene: TRBD1
V gene: TRBV5-1

CDR3 DNA: TGTGCCTGGAACCCGGGACAGCCTTCGGGGGGCTACACCTTC
CDR3 protein: CAWNPGQPSGGYTF
J gene: TRBJ1-2
clone size: .
D gene: TRBD1
V gene: TRBV30

CDR3 DNA: TGTGCCAGCTCACCAAGGACACTGACTAGCGGGAGTTTTTATGAGCAGTTCTTC
CDR3 protein: CASSPRTLTSGSFYEQFF
J gene: TRBJ2-1
clone size: .
D gene: TRBD2
V gene: TRBV18

CDR3 DNA: TGTGCCAGCAGCTTGGCCGGCGGTTTTACCGGGGAGCTGTTTTTT
CDR3 protein: CASSLAGGFTGELFF
J gene: TRBJ2-2
clone size: .
D gene: .
V gene: TRBV5-5

CDR3 DNA: TGCAGTGCTAGTCTGGGGACAAATGAAAAACTGTTTTTT
CDR3 protein: CSASLGTNEKLFF
J gene: TRBJ1-4
clone size: .
D gene: .
V gene: TRBV20-1

CDR3 DNA: TGTGCCAGCAGTTATATCCCCACAGGGGGTGATCAGCCCCAGCATTTT
CDR3 protein: CASSYIPTGGDQPQHF
J gene: TRBJ1-5
clone size: .
D gene: TRBD1
V gene: TRBV6-6

CDR3 DNA: TGTGCCACCAGTGATGGACTAGCGGGAGTTGGGTACAATGAGCAGTTCTTC
CDR3 protein: CATSDGLAGVGYNEQFF
J gene: TRBJ2-1
clone size: .
D gene: TRBD2
V gene: TRBV24-1

CDR3 DNA: TGTGCCAGCACGGGGGGCCAAGAGACCCAGTACTTC
CDR3 protein: CASTGGQETQYF
J gene: TRBJ2-5
clone size: .
D gene: TRBD2
V gene: TRBV6-6

CDR3 DNA: TGTGCCAGCAGCTCCTCGGACAGGGGGGACACAGATACGCAGTATTTT
CDR3 protein: CASSSSDRGDTDTQYF
J gene: TRBJ2-3
clone size: .
D gene: TRBD1
V gene: TRBV5-4

CDR3 DNA: TGTGCCAGCAGCGTAGTCGCTTTGAGATCTAGCACAGATACGCAGTATTTT
CDR3 protein: CASSVVALRSSTDTQYF
J gene: TRBJ2-3
clone size: many
D gene: .
V gene: TRBV9

CDR3 DNA: TGTGCCAGCAGCCAAGATCTGAGGCAGGGTGGCGAAAAACTGTTTTTT
CDR3 protein: CASSQDLRQGGEKLFF
J gene: TRBJ1-4
clone size: .
D gene: .
V gene: TRBV3-1/TRBV3-2

CDR3 DNA: TGTGCCAGCAGTGAATGGGGACAGGGGGTTAAGGGCTACACCTTC
CDR3 protein: CASSEWGQGVKGYTF
J gene: TRBJ1-2
clone size: few
D gene: TRBD1
V gene: TRBV25-1

CDR3 DNA: TGTGCCAGCAGCCAGGGCGACGCCTTCTCGGAGCTGTTTTTT
CDR3 protein: CASSQGDAFSELFF
J gene: TRBJ2-2
clone size: .
D gene: .
V gene: TRBV11-2

CDR3 DNA: TGTGCCACCAGTGACCGTGCAGGGACTAGCACAGATACGCAGTATTTT
CDR3 protein: CATSDRAGTSTDTQYF
J gene: TRBJ2-3
clone size: .
D gene: .
V gene: TRBV24-1

CDR3 DNA: TGTGCCAGCAAGGTCGGAGGCTCAAGGGACACCGGGGAGCTGTTTTTT
CDR3 protein: CASKVGGSRDTGELFF
J gene: TRBJ2-2
clone size: .
D gene: .
V gene: TRBV5-5

CDR3 DNA: TGCGCCAGCAGCTTCCAGCTAGACACCGGGGAGCTGTTTTTT
CDR3 protein: CASSFQLDTGELFF
J gene: TRBJ2-2
clone size: .
D gene: .
V gene: TRBV5-1

CDR3 DNA: TGTGCCAGCAGCAAGGGGATCTCCTACAATGAGCAGTTCTTC
CDR3 protein: CASSKGISYNEQFF
J gene: TRBJ2-1
clone size: few
D gene: .
V gene: TRBV11-3

CDR3 DNA: TGTGCCAGCAGTGAATTTAGGACAGCCGGGACAGGGGCCTACGAGCAGTACTTC
CDR3 protein: CASSEFRTAGTGAYEQYF
J gene: TRBJ2-7
clone size: .
D gene: TRBD1
V gene: TRBV6-1

CDR3 DNA: TGTGCCTGGAGTGAGATGACAGCGGGGGAAAAACTGTTTTTT
CDR3 protein: CAWSEMTAGEKLFF
J gene: TRBJ1-4
clone size: .
D gene: .
V gene: TRBV30